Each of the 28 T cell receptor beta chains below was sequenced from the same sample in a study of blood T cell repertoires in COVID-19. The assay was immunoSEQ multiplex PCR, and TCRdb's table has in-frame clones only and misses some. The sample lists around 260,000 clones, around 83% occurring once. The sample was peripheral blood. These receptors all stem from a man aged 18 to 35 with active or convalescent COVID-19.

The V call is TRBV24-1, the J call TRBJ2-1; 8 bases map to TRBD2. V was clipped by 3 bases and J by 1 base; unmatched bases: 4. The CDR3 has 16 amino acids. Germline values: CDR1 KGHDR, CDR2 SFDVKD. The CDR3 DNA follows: TGTGCCACCAGTGATAGGAGCGGGAGTTCCTACAATGAGCAGTTCTTC. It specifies CATSDRSGSSYNEQFF.

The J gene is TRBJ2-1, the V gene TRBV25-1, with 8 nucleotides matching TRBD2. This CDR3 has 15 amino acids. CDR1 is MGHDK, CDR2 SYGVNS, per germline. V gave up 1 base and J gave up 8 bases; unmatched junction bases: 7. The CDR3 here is CASSESGRAGHEQFF. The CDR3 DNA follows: TGTGCCAGCAGTGAATCCGGGAGGGCCGGGCATGAGCAGTTCTTC.

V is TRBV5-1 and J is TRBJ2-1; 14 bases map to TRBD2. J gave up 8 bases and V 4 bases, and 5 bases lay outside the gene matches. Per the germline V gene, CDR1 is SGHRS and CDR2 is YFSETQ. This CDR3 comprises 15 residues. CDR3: CASSRLAGGPHEQFF. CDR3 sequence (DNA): TGCGCCAGCAGCCGACTAGCGGGGGGGCCCCATGAGCAGTTCTTC.

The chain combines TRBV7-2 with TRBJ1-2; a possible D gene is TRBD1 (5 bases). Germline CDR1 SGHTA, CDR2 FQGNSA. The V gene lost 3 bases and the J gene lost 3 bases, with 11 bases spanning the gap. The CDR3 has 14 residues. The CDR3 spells CASSFNRLDYGYTF. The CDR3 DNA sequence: TGTGCCAGCAGCTTCAACAGGTTAGACTATGGCTACACCTTC. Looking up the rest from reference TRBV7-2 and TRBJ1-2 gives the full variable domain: GAGVSQSPSNKVTEKGKDVELRCDPISGHTALYWYRQSLGQGLEFLIYFQGNSAPDKSGLPSDRFSAERTGGSVSTLTIQRTQQEDSAVYLCASSFNRLDYGYTFGSGTRLTVV.

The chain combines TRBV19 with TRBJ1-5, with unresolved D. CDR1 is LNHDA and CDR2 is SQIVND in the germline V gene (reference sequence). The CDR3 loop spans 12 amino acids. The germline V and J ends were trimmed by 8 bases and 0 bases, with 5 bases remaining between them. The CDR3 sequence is CASSDSNQPQHF. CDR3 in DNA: TGTGCCAGTTCAGATAGCAATCAGCCCCAGCATTTT.

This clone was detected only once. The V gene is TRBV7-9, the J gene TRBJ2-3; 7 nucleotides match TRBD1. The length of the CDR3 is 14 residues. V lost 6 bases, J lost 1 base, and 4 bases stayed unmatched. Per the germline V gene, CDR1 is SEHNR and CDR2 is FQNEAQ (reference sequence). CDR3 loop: CASSSDRRTDTQYF. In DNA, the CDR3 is TGTGCCAGCAGTTCGGACAGGCGCACAGATACGCAGTATTTT.

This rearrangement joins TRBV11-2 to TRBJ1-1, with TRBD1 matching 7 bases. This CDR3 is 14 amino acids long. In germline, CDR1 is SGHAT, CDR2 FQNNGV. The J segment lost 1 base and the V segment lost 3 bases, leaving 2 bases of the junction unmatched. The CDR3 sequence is CASSFDRENTEAFF. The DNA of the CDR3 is TGTGCCAGCAGCTTCGACAGGGAGAACACTGAAGCTTTCTTT. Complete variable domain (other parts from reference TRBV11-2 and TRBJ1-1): EAGVAQSPRYKIIEKRQSVAFWCNPISGHATLYWYQQILGQGPKLLIQFQNNGVVDDSQLPKDRFSAERLKGVDSTLKIQPAKLEDSAVYLCASSFDRENTEAFFGQGTRLTVV.

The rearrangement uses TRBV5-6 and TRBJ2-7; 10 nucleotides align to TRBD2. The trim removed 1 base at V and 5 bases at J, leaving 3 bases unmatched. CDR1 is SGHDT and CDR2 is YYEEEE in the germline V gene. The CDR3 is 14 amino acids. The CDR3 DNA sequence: TGTGCCAGCAGCTTGTGGCTAGCGGGAGACGAGCAGTACTTC. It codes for CASSLWLAGDEQYF.

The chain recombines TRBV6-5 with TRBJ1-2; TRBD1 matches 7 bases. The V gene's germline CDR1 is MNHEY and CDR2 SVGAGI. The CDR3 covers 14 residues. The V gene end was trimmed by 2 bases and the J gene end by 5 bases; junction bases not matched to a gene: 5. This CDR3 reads CASSYRGRGYGYTF. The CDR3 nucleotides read TGTGCCAGCAGTTACAGGGGGCGCGGGTATGGCTACACCTTC.

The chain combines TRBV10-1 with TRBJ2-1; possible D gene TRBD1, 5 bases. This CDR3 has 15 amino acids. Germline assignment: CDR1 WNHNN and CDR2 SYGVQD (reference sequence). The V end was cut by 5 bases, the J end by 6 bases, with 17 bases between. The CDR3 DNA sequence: TGCGCCAGCAGTCCGTCCCTCGAAAGGGGCAATGAGCAGTTCTTC. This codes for CASSPSLERGNEQFF.

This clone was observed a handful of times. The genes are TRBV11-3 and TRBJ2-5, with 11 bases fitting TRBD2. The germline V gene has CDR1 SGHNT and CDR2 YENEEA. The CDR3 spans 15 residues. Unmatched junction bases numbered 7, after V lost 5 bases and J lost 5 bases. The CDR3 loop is CASSQLAGGRETQYF. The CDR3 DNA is TGTGCCAGCAGCCAATTAGCGGGAGGGCGGGAGACCCAGTACTTC.

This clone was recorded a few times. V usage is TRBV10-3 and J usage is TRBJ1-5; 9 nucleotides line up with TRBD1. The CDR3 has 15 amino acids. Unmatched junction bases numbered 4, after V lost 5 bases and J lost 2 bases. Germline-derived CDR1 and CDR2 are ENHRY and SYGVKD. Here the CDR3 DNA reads TGTGCCATCAGTTCTGACAGGGGGGGCAATCAGCCCCAGCATTTT. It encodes CAISSDRGGNQPQHF.

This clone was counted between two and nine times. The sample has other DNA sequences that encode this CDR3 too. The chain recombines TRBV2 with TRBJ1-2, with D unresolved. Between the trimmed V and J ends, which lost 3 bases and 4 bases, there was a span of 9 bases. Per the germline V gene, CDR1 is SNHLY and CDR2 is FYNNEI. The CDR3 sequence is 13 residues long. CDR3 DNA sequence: TGTGCCAGCAGTGATAAAACAGTCTATGGCTACACCTTC. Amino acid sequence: CASSDKTVYGYTF.

The CDR3 DNA follows: TGTGCCAGCAGTTCCGGACAGTCCTATGGCTACACCTTC. It yields the protein CASSSGQSYGYTF. V gene TRBV11-3 combines with J gene TRBJ1-2, with D possibly TRBD1 on 6 matching bases. Between the trimmed V and J ends, which lost 6 bases and 4 bases, there was a span of 12 bases. Germline CDR1 reads SGHNT; CDR2 reads YENEEA. This CDR3 is built from 13 residues.

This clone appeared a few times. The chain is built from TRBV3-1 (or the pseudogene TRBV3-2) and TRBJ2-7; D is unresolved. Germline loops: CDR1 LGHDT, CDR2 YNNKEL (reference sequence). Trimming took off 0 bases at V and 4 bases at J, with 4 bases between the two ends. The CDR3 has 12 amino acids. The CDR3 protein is CASSQERYEQYF. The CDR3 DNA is TGTGCCAGCAGCCAAGAGAGGTACGAGCAGTACTTC.

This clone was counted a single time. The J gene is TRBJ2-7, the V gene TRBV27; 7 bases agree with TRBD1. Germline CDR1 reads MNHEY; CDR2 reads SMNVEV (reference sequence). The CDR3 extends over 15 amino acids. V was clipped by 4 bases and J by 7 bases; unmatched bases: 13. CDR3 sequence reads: CASSSWTGSYVEQYF. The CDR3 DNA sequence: TGTGCCAGCAGTTCCTGGACAGGAAGCTACGTAGAGCAGTACTTC.

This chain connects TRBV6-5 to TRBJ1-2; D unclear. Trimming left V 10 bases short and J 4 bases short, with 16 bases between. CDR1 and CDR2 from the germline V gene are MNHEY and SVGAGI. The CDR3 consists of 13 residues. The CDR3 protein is CATVSKEGYGYTF. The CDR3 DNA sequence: TGTGCCACCGTGTCCAAAGAGGGCTATGGCTACACCTTC.

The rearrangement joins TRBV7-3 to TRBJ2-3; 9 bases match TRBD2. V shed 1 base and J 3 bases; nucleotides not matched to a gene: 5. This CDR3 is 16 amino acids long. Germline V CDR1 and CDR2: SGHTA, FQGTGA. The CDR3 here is CASSLRGSGGTDTQYF. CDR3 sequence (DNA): TGTGCCAGCAGCTTAAGGGGTAGCGGGGGTACAGATACGCAGTATTTT.

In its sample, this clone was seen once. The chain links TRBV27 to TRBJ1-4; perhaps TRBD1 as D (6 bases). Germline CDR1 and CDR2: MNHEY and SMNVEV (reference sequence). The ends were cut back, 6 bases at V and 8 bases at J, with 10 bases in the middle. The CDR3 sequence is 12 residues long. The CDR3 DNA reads TGTGCCAGCAGGCAGGGGATAGAAAAACTGTTTTTT. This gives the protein CASRQGIEKLFF.

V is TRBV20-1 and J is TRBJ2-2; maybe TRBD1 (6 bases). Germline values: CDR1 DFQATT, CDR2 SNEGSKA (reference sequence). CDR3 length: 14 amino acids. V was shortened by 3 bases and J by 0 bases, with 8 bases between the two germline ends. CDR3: CSASGQTNTGELFF. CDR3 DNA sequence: TGCAGTGCTAGTGGACAGACGAACACCGGGGAGCTGTTTTTT.

This CDR3 reads CASSLRQSRGYTF. CDR3 DNA: TGTGCCAGCAGTTTGCGACAGTCTCGTGGCTACACCTTC. V gene TRBV27 combines with J gene TRBJ1-2; possible D gene TRBD1, 5 bases. CDR3 length equals 13 residues. Trimming cost V 3 bases and J 7 bases, with 12 bases left between them. CDR1 and CDR2 from the germline V gene are MNHEY and SMNVEV (reference sequence).

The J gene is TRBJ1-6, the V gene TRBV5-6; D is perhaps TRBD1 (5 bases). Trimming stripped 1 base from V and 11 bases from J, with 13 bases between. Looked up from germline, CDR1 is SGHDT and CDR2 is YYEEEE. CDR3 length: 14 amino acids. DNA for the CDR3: TGTGCCAGCAGCTTGCCTGGGACTGGGACACCCCTCCACTTT. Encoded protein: CASSLPGTGTPLHF.

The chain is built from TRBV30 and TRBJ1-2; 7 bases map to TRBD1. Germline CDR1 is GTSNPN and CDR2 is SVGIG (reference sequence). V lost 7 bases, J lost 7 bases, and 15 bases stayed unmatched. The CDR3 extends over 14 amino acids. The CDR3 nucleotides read TGTGCCTCCAACGACAGGGCGTATTTAGGTGGCTACACCTTC. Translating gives CASNDRAYLGGYTF.

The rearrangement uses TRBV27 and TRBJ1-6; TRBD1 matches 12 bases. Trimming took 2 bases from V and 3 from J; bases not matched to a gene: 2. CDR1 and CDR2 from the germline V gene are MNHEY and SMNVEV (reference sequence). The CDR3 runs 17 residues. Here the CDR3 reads CASSLGTGGVYNSPLHF. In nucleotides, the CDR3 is TGTGCCAGCAGTTTAGGGACAGGGGGCGTCTATAATTCACCCCTCCACTTT.

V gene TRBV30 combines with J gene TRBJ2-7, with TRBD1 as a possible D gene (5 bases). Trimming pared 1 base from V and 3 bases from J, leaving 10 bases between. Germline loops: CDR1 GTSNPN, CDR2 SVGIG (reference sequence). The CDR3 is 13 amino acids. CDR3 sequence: CAWSEGYYYEQYF. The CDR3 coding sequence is TGTGCCTGGAGTGAGGGGTACTACTACGAGCAGTACTTC.

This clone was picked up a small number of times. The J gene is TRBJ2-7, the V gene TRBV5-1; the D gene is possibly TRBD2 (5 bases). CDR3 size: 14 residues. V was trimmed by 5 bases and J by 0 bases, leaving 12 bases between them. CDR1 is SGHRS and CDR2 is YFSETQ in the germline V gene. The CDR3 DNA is TGCGCCAGCAGGCGGGCAGATTCCTCCTACGAGCAGTACTTC. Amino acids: CASRRADSSYEQYF.

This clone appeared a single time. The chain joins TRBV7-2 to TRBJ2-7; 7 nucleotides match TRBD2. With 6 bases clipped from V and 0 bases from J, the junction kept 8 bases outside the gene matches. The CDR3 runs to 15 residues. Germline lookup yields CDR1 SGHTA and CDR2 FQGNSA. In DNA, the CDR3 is TGTGCCAGCAGGCCGGAAACTAGCGCCTCCTACGAGCAGTACTTC. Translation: CASRPETSASYEQYF.

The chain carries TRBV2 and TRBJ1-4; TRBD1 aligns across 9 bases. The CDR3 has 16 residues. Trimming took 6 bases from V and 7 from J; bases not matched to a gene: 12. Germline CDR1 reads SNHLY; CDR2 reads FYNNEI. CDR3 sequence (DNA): TGTGCCAGCAGGCCCAGGTTACAGGGGGCCTTTGAAAAACTGTTTTTT. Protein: CASRPRLQGAFEKLFF.